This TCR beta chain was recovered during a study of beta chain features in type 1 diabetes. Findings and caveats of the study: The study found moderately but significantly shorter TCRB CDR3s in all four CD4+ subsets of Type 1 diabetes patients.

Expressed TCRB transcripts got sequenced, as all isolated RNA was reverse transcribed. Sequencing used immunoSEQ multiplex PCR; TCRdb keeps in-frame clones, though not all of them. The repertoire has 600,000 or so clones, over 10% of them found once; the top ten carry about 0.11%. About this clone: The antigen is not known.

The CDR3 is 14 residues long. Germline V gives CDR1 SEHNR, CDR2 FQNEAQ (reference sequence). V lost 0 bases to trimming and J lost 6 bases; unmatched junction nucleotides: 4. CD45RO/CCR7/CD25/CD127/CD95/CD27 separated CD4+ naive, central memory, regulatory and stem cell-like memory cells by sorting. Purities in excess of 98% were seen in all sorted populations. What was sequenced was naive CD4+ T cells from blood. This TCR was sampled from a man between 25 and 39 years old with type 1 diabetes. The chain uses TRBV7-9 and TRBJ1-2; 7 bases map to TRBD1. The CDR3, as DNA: TGTGCCAGCAGCTTAGCCGGGACAGTTGATGGCTACACCTTC. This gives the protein CASSLAGTVDGYTF.